The 21 T cell receptor beta chains below were found in one sample sequenced in a study of vaccination effects on CD4 cells after COVID-19. Sequencing used immunoSEQ multiplex PCR; TCRdb keeps in-frame clones, though not all of them. The sample records around 44,000 clones, 76% being singletons. The antigens these receptors bind are not known. Investigators separated out CD4+ T cells once approximately 11 days of culture had passed. The person was diagnosed with PCR-confirmed SARS-CoV-2 infection between March and December 2020. Two doses of either BNT162b2 or mRNA-1273 were given to each participant. The sample was CD4+ T cells from PBMCs cultured without peptide, taken after COVID-19 vaccination. The receptor source for this set is a human donor who had a prior SARS-CoV-2 infection.

The chain has TRBV6-5 and TRBJ1-1, with 9 bases lining up with TRBD1. The CDR3 contains 15 residues. CDR1 is MNHEY, CDR2 SVGAGI, per germline. The junction had 10 bases not matched to a gene; V was cut back by 6 bases and J by 5 bases. In DNA, the CDR3 is TGTGCCAGCAGGTACAGTGACAGGGGGTGGACTGAAGCTTTCTTT. This translates into CASRYSDRGWTEAFF.

The chain couples TRBV19 to TRBJ1-1, with D possibly being TRBD1 (5 bases). V was shortened by 2 bases and J by 4 bases, with 8 bases between the two germline ends. Germline loops: CDR1 LNHDA, CDR2 SQIVND (reference sequence). The CDR3 sequence is 13 residues long. CDR3 loop: CASSIQGATEAFF. The CDR3 bases are TGTGCCAGTAGTATACAGGGAGCCACTGAAGCTTTCTTT.

V usage is TRBV5-1 and J usage is TRBJ2-7; no definite D call. The germline V and J ends were trimmed by 1 base and 0 bases, with 8 bases remaining between them. Germline CDR1 SGHRS, CDR2 YFSETQ. This CDR3 spans 14 amino acids. CDR3 DNA: TGCGCCAGCAGCTTGACGGGTTACTCCTACGAGCAGTACTTC. Translated: CASSLTGYSYEQYF.

V is TRBV9 and J is TRBJ1-5; TRBD1 matches at 8 bases. The CDR3 totals 16 residues. Germline-derived CDR1 and CDR2 are SGDLS and YYNGEE. V gave up 3 bases and J gave up 0 bases; unmatched junction bases: 5. In DNA, the CDR3 is TGTGCCAGCAGCGAGGGGACAGGTTATAGCAATCAGCCCCAGCATTTT. Amino acids: CASSEGTGYSNQPQHF.

A word on this clone: The same CDR3 can be traced to other DNA sequences in this sample. The chain links TRBV18 to TRBJ1-2; D might be TRBD1 (5 bases). Germline CDR1 and CDR2: KGHSH and LQKENI. V lost 3 bases to trimming and J lost 7 bases, with 9 bases between them. The CDR3 loop spans 12 amino acids. CDR3 coding DNA: TGTGCCAGCTCACCTGTTGGGGGTGGCTACACCTTC. Protein sequence: CASSPVGGGYTF. The entire variable domain, with the rest obtained from reference TRBV18 and TRBJ1-2, is as follows: NAGVMQNPRHLVRRRGQEARLRCSPMKGHSHVYWYRQLPEEGLKFMVYLQKENIIDESGMPKERFSAEFPKEGPSILRIQQVVRGDSAAYFCASSPVGGGYTFGSGTRLTVV.

The gene calls are TRBV5-1 and TRBJ2-7; the match to TRBD2 covers 9 bases. The V and J ends lost 2 bases and 5 bases, in that order; junction bases with no gene match: 5. This CDR3 is built from 14 residues. Germline CDR1 reads SGHRS; CDR2 reads YFSETQ. CDR3: CASSFIAGVDEQYF. CDR3 coding DNA: TGCGCCAGCAGCTTCATAGCGGGAGTGGACGAGCAGTACTTC.

The chain recombines TRBV19 with TRBJ2-7; a possible D gene is TRBD2 (5 bases). The CDR3 runs 16 residues. The V gene's germline CDR1 is LNHDA and CDR2 SQIVND (reference sequence). Between the trimmed V and J ends, which lost 3 bases and 0 bases, there was a span of 15 bases. In DNA form, the CDR3 reads TGTGCCAGTAGTATGTTTTTGTCGGGGTTCTCCTACGAGCAGTACTTC. Translation: CASSMFLSGFSYEQYF.

The chain joins TRBV5-4 to TRBJ2-1; D not certain. Looked up from germline, CDR1 is SGHNT and CDR2 is YYREEE (reference sequence). The CDR3 contains 14 residues. V lost 3 bases to trimming and J lost 5 bases, with 12 bases between them. The CDR3 sequence is CASSYLNRDNEQFF. DNA for the CDR3: TGTGCCAGCAGCTACCTAAATAGGGACAATGAGCAGTTCTTC.

The rearrangement links TRBV10-3 to TRBJ1-2; D gene ambiguous. This CDR3 comprises 13 residues. V gave up 8 bases and J gave up 7 bases, with 17 bases separating them. The germline CDR1 and CDR2 sequences are ENHRY and SYGVKD. The CDR3 DNA sequence: TGTGCCATCGGGAGAGAGGAGTTTGGTGGCTACACCTTC. This translates into CAIGREEFGGYTF.

CDR3 amino acids: CASSLTGSSVQETQYF. DNA for the CDR3: TGCGCCAGCAGCCTTACCGGGAGCTCGGTACAAGAGACCCAGTACTTC. V and J are TRBV5-1 and TRBJ2-5; TRBD2 is a possible D gene (6 bases). The CDR3 extends over 16 amino acids. V was clipped by 4 bases and J by 2 bases, with 18 bases between them. Per germline, CDR1 SGHRS and CDR2 YFSETQ.

The rearrangement joins TRBV2 to TRBJ2-2, with D perhaps TRBD1 (6 bases). Germline V gene sequence: CDR1 SNHLY, CDR2 FYNNEI. CDR3 length: 16 amino acids. Deletions cut 6 bases from V and 3 bases from J, with 17 bases between. CDR3 protein: CASRRSHRVDTGELFF. In nucleotides, the CDR3 is TGTGCCAGCAGGAGGAGTCACAGGGTGGACACCGGGGAGCTGTTTTTT.

In this sample, this clone turned up a few times. The chain uses TRBV7-9 and TRBJ2-3, with a weak D call TRBD1 (6 bases). Germline CDR1 SEHNR, CDR2 FQNEAQ (reference sequence). The V and J ends lost 5 bases and 0 bases respectively, with 15 bases between them. The CDR3 has 16 residues. Here the CDR3 DNA reads TGTGCCAGCAGCACGTACCGACAGGAGAGCACAGATACGCAGTATTTT. Residues: CASSTYRQESTDTQYF.

The chain links TRBV13 to TRBJ2-3; TRBD2 matches at 12 bases. Germline V gene data show CDR1 as PRHDT and CDR2 as FYEKMQ (reference sequence). The CDR3 is 16 amino acids. V trimming: 5 bases; J trimming: 6 bases; junction bases outside the gene matches: 9. The CDR3 DNA reads TGTGCCAGCAGCCCGCGACTAGCGGGAGTGGGGGATACGCAGTATTTT. Encoded protein: CASSPRLAGVGDTQYF.

The chain is built from TRBV19 and TRBJ2-3; 7 nucleotides match TRBD2. V was pared by 3 bases and J by 5 bases, with 8 bases of the junction left unmatched. Germline CDR1 is LNHDA and CDR2 is SQIVND (reference sequence). This CDR3 contains 15 residues. CDR3 in amino acids: CASSIFAGVVDTQYF. As DNA, the CDR3 is TGTGCCAGTAGTATCTTTGCGGGGGTGGTAGATACGCAGTATTTT. The full variable domain, in which reference TRBV19 and TRBJ2-3 provide the parts outside the CDR3, is DGGITQSPKYLFRKEGQNVTLSCEQNLNHDAMYWYRQDPGQGLRLIYYSQIVNDFQKGDIAEGYSVSREKKESFPLTVTSAQKNPTAFYLCASSIFAGVVDTQYFGPGTRLTVL.

This clone came up a few times. The chain carries TRBV7-9 and TRBJ2-2, with 7 bases lining up with TRBD2. The V segment lost 7 bases and the J segment 9 bases; nucleotides outside the gene matches: 14. Germline lookup yields CDR1 SEHNR and CDR2 FQNEAQ (reference sequence). There are 15 residues in the CDR3. DNA of the CDR3: TGTGCCAGCACCTTTAACAGGCCGGGGGGTCGGGAGCTGTTTTTT. Amino acid sequence: CASTFNRPGGRELFF.

This chain connects TRBV18 to TRBJ2-1; D unresolved. V was shortened by 2 bases and J by 5 bases, with 4 bases between the two germline ends. The CDR3 loop spans 12 amino acids. The germline gives CDR1 KGHSH, CDR2 LQKENI. The CDR3 nucleotides are TGTGCCAGCTCACCATGGGACAATGAGCAGTTCTTC. It specifies CASSPWDNEQFF.

For this clone: Other DNA sequences of this sample code for an identical CDR3. The rearrangement uses TRBV11-3 and TRBJ1-2; D perhaps matches TRBD1 (5 bases). CDR1 and CDR2 from the germline V gene are SGHNT and YENEEA. The V and J ends lost 5 bases and 0 bases respectively, with 10 bases between them. The CDR3 loop spans 14 amino acids. CDR3 in amino acids: CASSLGPTNYGYTF. In DNA, the CDR3 is TGTGCCAGCAGCCTGGGACCGACTAACTATGGCTACACCTTC.

The chain combines TRBV3-1 (or the pseudogene TRBV3-2) with TRBJ2-5; 9 nucleotides line up with TRBD2. The CDR3 is 15 amino acids. The germline V gene encodes CDR1 LGHDT and CDR2 YNNKEL (reference sequence). V gave up 1 base and J gave up 5 bases; unmatched junction bases: 5. This CDR3 is CASSQVHGTSETQYF. CDR3 sequence (DNA): TGTGCCAGCAGCCAAGTACATGGGACTAGCGAGACCCAGTACTTC.

This clone was detected once. The chain links TRBV18 to TRBJ2-7, with 9 bases fitting TRBD1. The length of the CDR3 is 14 residues. V dropped 6 bases and J dropped 6; count of bases not matched to a gene: 9. The germline CDR1 and CDR2 sequences are KGHSH and LQKENI. CDR3 DNA sequence: TGTGCCAGCTCGCCTCGCCGGGACAGGGCCGAGCAGTACTTC. Translating it yields CASSPRRDRAEQYF.

The genes are TRBV23-1 and TRBJ2-7, with TRBD1 matching over 11 bases. TRBV23-1 qualifies as an ORF whose function is uncertain. The CDR3 sequence is 18 residues long. J gave up 1 base and V 4 bases, and 12 bases lay outside the gene matches. The chain's CDR3 is CASSRLWDRGIGSYEQYF. CDR3 nucleotide sequence: TGCGCCAGCAGTCGCCTTTGGGACAGGGGGATCGGGTCCTACGAGCAGTACTTC.

In its sample, this clone was seen once. The CDR3 DNA sequence: TGTGCCAGCTCACCGACAGAGCTCTCCTACAATGAGCAGTTCTTC. This encodes CASSPTELSYNEQFF. This chain links TRBV18 with TRBJ2-1; perhaps TRBD1 as D (5 bases). The CDR3 contains 15 residues. V lost 3 bases and J lost 0, with 9 bases in between. Germline V CDR1 and CDR2: KGHSH, LQKENI.